Described below is a single T cell receptor (beta chain) sequence and its context. The antigen remains undetermined. This CDR3 is built from 13 residues. Germline loops: CDR1 ENHRY, CDR2 SYGVKD. Trimming left V 6 bases short and J 7 bases short, with 15 bases between. The PCR employed 60 Vbeta primers together with 13 Jbeta primers. In the authors' methods: In a later analysis, the count reached some 73 million unique TCR beta chains, with roughly 9.9 million shared. The protocol was immunoSEQ multiplex PCR, while the TCRdb copy is restricted to in-frame clones and leaves out a portion. Clone size and V and J calls were adopted from that table, with D and trimming inferred from the DNA. This sample carries a few hundred thousand clones, around 77% of them seen once, and the ten largest clones take roughly 3%. This sample was taken from a study of cytomegalovirus exposure and HLA in healthy donors. General study results and limits: It was reported that the classifier diagnosed cytomegalovirus status with high specificity and sensitivity in both the original and validation cohorts. In vitro data verified three CMV-associated chains as specific for CMV antigens. Researchers catalogued some 160 TCR beta chains as cytomegalovirus-associated.

The chain employs TRBV10-3 and TRBJ1-1; D is uncertain. The sequenced sample consisted of PBMCs. The receptor was isolated from a woman in her twenties or thirties in good health and CMV-seronegative. Here the CDR3 reads CAIRRGQENEAFF. In DNA, the CDR3 is TGTGCCATCAGGAGAGGGCAGGAGAATGAAGCTTTCTTT.